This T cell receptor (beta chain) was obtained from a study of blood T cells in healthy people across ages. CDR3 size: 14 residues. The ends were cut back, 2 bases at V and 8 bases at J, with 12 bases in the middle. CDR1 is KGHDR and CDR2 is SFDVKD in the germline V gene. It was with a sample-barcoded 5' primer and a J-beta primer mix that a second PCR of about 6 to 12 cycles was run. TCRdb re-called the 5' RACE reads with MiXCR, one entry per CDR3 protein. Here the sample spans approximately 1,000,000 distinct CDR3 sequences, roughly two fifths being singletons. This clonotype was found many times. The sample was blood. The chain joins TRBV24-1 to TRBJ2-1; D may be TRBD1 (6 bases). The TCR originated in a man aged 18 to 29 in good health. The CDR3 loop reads CATSDYREKDEQFF. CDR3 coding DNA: TGTGCCACCAGTGATTACAGGGAAAAGGATGAGCAGTTCTTC.